This TCR beta chain was captured in a study of blood T cell repertoires in COVID-19. The overall study: Specimens from acute and convalescent COVID-19 originated in the United States, Italy and Spain.

This CDR3 contains 15 residues. Germline V gives CDR1 KGHSH, CDR2 LQKENI. V dropped 4 bases and J dropped 4; count of bases not matched to a gene: 5. Repertoires were generated with immunoSEQ multiplex PCR, while TCRdb's copy carries only in-frame clones and drops some. In the table there are around 43,000 clones, about 85% of which are singletons. This TCR was sampled from a woman older than 75 with acute or convalescent COVID-19. V gene TRBV18 combines with J gene TRBJ1-5; TRBD1 matches 9 bases. Material: peripheral blood. The CDR3 bases are TGTGCCAGCTCACAAGAAGACAGGGGGAATCAGCCCCAGCATTTT. Its translation is CASSQEDRGNQPQHF.